This T cell receptor (beta chain) was identified during a study of blood T cell repertoires in COVID-19. Turning to the study itself: Researchers got acute and convalescent COVID-19 samples from the United States, Italy and Spain. T cells, B-cell-depleted T cells, or PBMCs provided the cDNA or gDNA that served as material.

Here immunoSEQ multiplex PCR was the method, and the copy in TCRdb shows in-frame clones only, minus some. The data hold 150,000 or so clones, with roughly 88% observed a single time. Enrolled through a virtual design, the participants were between 18 and 89 years of age and came from fewer than 30 US areas. Cohort placement rested on clinical history that participants reported themselves. Germline assignment: CDR1 SQVTM and CDR2 ANQGSEA. The CDR3 has 14 residues. With 3 bases clipped from V and 11 bases from J, the junction kept 14 bases outside the gene matches. The sample was PBMCs or T cells enriched from blood (not recorded which). The receptor was isolated from a man between 65 and 85 years old who had been exposed to COVID-19. This chain connects TRBV29-1 to TRBJ1-1; 8 bases match TRBD1. This CDR3 is CSVESGRTGREAFF. The DNA of the CDR3 is TGCAGCGTTGAGTCCGGAAGGACAGGGAGAGAGGCTTTCTTT.